This note documents a single T cell receptor (beta chain) sequence. PCR involved 60 Vbeta and 13 Jbeta primers. Profiled with immunoSEQ multiplex PCR; TCRdb holds only in-frame clones, not every one. The sample holds roughly 140,000 clones, approximately 81% seen once. The source of the sample is a study of cytomegalovirus exposure and HLA in healthy donors. Germline CDR1 and CDR2: SGHNT and YYREEE (reference sequence). With V trimmed by 3 bases and J by 6 bases, 5 bases remained unmatched. The CDR3 has 15 amino acids. V and J are TRBV5-4 and TRBJ2-3, with 12 positions matching TRBD2. The sequencing sample was made of PBMCs. The sequence derives from a man younger than 30 in good health and CMV-seronegative. The CDR3 spells CASSYSSGRVDTQYF. DNA for the CDR3: TGTGCCAGCAGCTATTCTAGCGGGAGGGTGGATACGCAGTATTTT.